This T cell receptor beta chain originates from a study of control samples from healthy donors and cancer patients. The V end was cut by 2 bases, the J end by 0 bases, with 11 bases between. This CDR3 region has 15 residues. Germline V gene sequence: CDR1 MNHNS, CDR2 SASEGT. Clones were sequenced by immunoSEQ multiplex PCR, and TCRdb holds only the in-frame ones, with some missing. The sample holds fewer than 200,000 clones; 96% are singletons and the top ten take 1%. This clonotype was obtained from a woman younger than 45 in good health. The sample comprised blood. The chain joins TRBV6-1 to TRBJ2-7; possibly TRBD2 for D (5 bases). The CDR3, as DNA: TGTGCCAGCAGTGAATTCGTTGGGAGCTCCTACGAGCAGTACTTC. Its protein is CASSEFVGSSYEQYF.